One sample yielded the 18 T cell receptor beta chains listed below, sequenced in a study of Ad26.COV2.S vaccination and SARS-CoV-2 variants. The method was immunoSEQ multiplex PCR; TCRdb's version includes in-frame clones alone and lacks a portion of them. The table lists about 440,000 clones, about 90% of them singletons. The treatment here: roughly 20 received Ad26.COV2.S at low or high dose, single or two shots; 5 received placebo; per-sample allocation not given. The study sampled participants on day 63 after the first vaccine or placebo injection. Material: peripheral blood, obtained in a trial of Ad26.COV2.S vaccine versus placebo. All receptors come from a person aged 18-60 years who received the Ad26.COV2.S COVID-19 vaccine or a placebo.

This chain links TRBV7-8 with TRBJ1-5; TRBD1 aligns across 11 bases. From germline, CDR1 is SGHVS and CDR2 FQNEAQ. Trimming removed 0 bases from V and 0 bases from J; junction bases left unmatched: 7. There are 19 residues in the CDR3. The CDR3 loop is CASSLADRGRLNSNQPQHF. The CDR3, as DNA: TGTGCCAGCAGCTTAGCGGACAGGGGGCGCTTGAATAGCAATCAGCCCCAGCATTTT. The variable domain in full, completed from reference TRBV7-8 and TRBJ1-5, reads GAGVSQSPRYKVAKRGQDVALRCDPISGHVSLFWYQQALGQGPEFLTYFQNEAQLDKSGLPSDRFFAERPEGSVSTLKIQRTQQEDSAVYLCASSLADRGRLNSNQPQHFGDGTRLSIL.

The chain recombines TRBV2 with TRBJ2-3; 8 positions match TRBD2. J lost 6 bases, V lost 2 bases, and 4 bases had no gene match. The CDR3 has 14 amino acids. The germline V gene has CDR1 SNHLY and CDR2 FYNNEI. The DNA of the CDR3 is TGTGCCAGCAGTGAAAGACCGGGAGGGGATACGCAGTATTTT. Translation gives CASSERPGGDTQYF. The full variable domain, rest sourced from reference TRBV2 and TRBJ2-3, is EPEVTQTPSHQVTQMGQEVILRCVPISNHLYFYWYRQILGQKVEFLVSFYNNEISEKSEIFDDQFSVERPDGSNFTLKIRSTKLEDSAMYFCASSERPGGDTQYFGPGTRLTVL.

This chain links TRBV5-4 with TRBJ2-7; 13 nucleotides line up with TRBD2. The J segment lost 3 bases and the V segment lost 1 base, leaving 1 base of the junction unmatched. From germline, CDR1 is SGHNT and CDR2 YYREEE (reference sequence). This CDR3 has 15 amino acids. CDR3 sequence: CASSLTSGRDYEQYF. CDR3 sequence (DNA): TGTGCCAGCAGCTTGACTAGCGGGAGGGACTACGAGCAGTACTTC. The whole variable domain, remainder taken from reference TRBV5-4 and TRBJ2-7, is ETGVTQSPTHLIKTRGQQVTLRCSSQSGHNTVSWYQQALGQGPQFIFQYYREEENGRGNFPPRFSGLQFPNYSSELNVNALELDDSALYLCASSLTSGRDYEQYFGPGTRLTVT.

V and J are TRBV4-2 and TRBJ1-2; 7 bases fit TRBD1. CDR1 is LGHNA, CDR2 YNFKEQ, per germline. V dropped 0 bases and J dropped 3; count of bases not matched to a gene: 4. CDR3 length: 15 amino acids. CDR3 sequence (DNA): TGTGCCAGCAGCCAAGAGGAGGGGGCGGACTATGGCTACACCTTC. Protein product: CASSQEEGADYGYTF.

This chain links TRBV4-2 with TRBJ1-5; the D gene is possibly TRBD1 (6 bases). From germline, CDR1 is LGHNA and CDR2 YNFKEQ. V was clipped by 0 bases and J by 3 bases, with 24 bases between them. This CDR3 has 20 residues. The chain's CDR3 is CASSQDKGDGQYRDNQPQHF. In nucleotides, the CDR3 is TGTGCCAGCAGCCAAGATAAAGGGGATGGACAGTACAGGGACAATCAGCCCCAGCATTTT.

The V gene is TRBV18, the J gene TRBJ2-1; 11 bases are a match to TRBD2. Germline-derived CDR1 and CDR2 are KGHSH and LQKENI. The length of the CDR3 is 16 residues. V lost 5 bases, J lost 2 bases, and 5 bases stayed unmatched. CDR3 nucleotide sequence: TGTGCCAGCTCATCCGGGACTAGCGGAACCTACAATGAGCAGTTCTTC. It yields the protein CASSSGTSGTYNEQFF.

The chain is built from TRBV6-5 and TRBJ1-5; perhaps TRBD1 as D (5 bases). CDR1 and CDR2 from the germline V gene are MNHEY and SVGAGI. V was cut by 8 bases and J by 2 bases, with 13 bases left in between. The CDR3 is 14 residues long. The chain's CDR3 is CASFDRDRNQPQHF. The CDR3 DNA reads TGTGCCAGCTTCGACCGGGACCGCAATCAGCCCCAGCATTTT.

The chain is built from TRBV5-4 and TRBJ2-1, with 13 nucleotides matching TRBD2. The germline gives CDR1 SGHNT, CDR2 YYREEE (reference sequence). CDR3 length: 17 amino acids. Trimming at V came to 4 bases and at J to 7 bases, leaving 11 bases not matched to a gene. CDR3 loop: CASSLLIGTSGTNEQFF. CDR3 DNA sequence: TGTGCCAGCAGCCTCTTGATAGGGACTAGCGGGACGAATGAGCAGTTCTTC.

The chain couples TRBV7-2 to TRBJ1-1; D gene uncertain. Germline V CDR1 and CDR2: SGHTA, FQGNSA. V dropped 4 bases and J dropped 1 base, with 7 bases sitting between them. The CDR3 spans 13 residues. In nucleotides, the CDR3 is TGTGCCAGCAGCTCTCAGAAGAACACTGAAGCTTTCTTT. Translated: CASSSQKNTEAFF.

The chain recombines TRBV6-5 with TRBJ2-7; tentative D call: TRBD1 (6 bases). Germline V gene data show CDR1 as MNHEY and CDR2 as SVGAGI. The CDR3 length is 14 residues. V was pared by 5 bases and J by 3 bases, with 14 bases between. The CDR3: CASSRQGSRYEQYF. CDR3 sequence (DNA): TGTGCCAGCAGTCGGCAGGGGTCCCGCTACGAGCAGTACTTC.

The J gene is TRBJ2-2, the V gene TRBV5-1; 12 bases align to TRBD2. Germline V CDR1 and CDR2: SGHRS, YFSETQ. The junction had 6 bases not matched to a gene; V was cut back by 4 bases and J by 5 bases. The CDR3 covers 16 residues. In DNA form, the CDR3 reads TGCGCCAGCAGCCCGACTAGCGGGAGACGAACCGGGGAGCTGTTTTTT. Residues: CASSPTSGRRTGELFF. The entire variable domain, with the rest obtained from reference TRBV5-1 and TRBJ2-2, is as follows: KAGVTQTPRYLIKTRGQQVTLSCSPISGHRSVSWYQQTPGQGLQFLFEYFSETQRNKGNFPGRFSGRQFSNSRSEMNVSTLELGDSALYLCASSPTSGRRTGELFFGEGSRLTVL.

This chain connects TRBV13 to TRBJ2-3, with TRBD1 matching over 7 bases. J gave up 0 bases and V 1 base, and 1 base lay outside the gene matches. In germline, CDR1 is PRHDT, CDR2 FYEKMQ (reference sequence). This CDR3 comprises 15 residues. The DNA of the CDR3 is TGTGCCAGCAGCTTAGAGACAGGGAGCACAGATACGCAGTATTTT. Its translation: CASSLETGSTDTQYF.

The rearrangement links TRBV29-1 to TRBJ1-5; 9 bases map to TRBD1. The V and J ends lost 6 bases and 4 bases, in that order; junction bases with no gene match: 4. The CDR3 is 13 amino acids. The germline CDR1 and CDR2 sequences are SQVTM and ANQGSEA. In DNA, the CDR3 is TGCAGCGTCTCACAGGGGGCTAATCAGCCCCAGCATTTT. The encoded protein is CSVSQGANQPQHF.

This chain uses TRBV4-1 with TRBJ2-1; D possibly matches TRBD1 or TRBD2 (5 bases each). The CDR3 covers 15 residues. Deletions cut 4 bases from V and 9 bases from J, with 19 bases between. Germline V gene sequence: CDR1 MGHRA, CDR2 YSYEKL. CDR3 DNA sequence: TGCGCCAGCAGCCCGCCGGGACCCGATTATGGTGAGCAGTTCTTC. Encoded protein: CASSPPGPDYGEQFF.

This rearrangement joins TRBV7-8 to TRBJ1-3; D not certain. V was trimmed by 4 bases and J by 3 bases, leaving 4 bases between them. This CDR3 is 12 amino acids long. The germline CDR1 and CDR2 sequences are SGHVS and FQNEAQ. The CDR3 sequence: CASSSGGNTIYF. In DNA form, the CDR3 reads TGTGCCAGCAGCTCGGGTGGAAACACCATATATTTT.

V usage is TRBV29-1 and J usage is TRBJ2-7; the D gene is possibly TRBD2 (6 bases). Germline CDR1 reads SQVTM; CDR2 reads ANQGSEA. This CDR3 is 14 amino acids long. CDR3 DNA: TGCAGTGGCGGTAGGGGCGGGATAGGGGACGAGCAGTACTTC. Translating it yields CSGGRGGIGDEQYF.

The rearrangement uses TRBV25-1 and TRBJ2-7, with TRBD1 identical over 8 bases. CDR1 MGHDK and CDR2 SYGVNS come from the germline V gene. This CDR3 comprises 14 residues. With 3 bases clipped from V and 3 bases from J, the junction kept 4 bases outside the gene matches. CDR3 nucleotide sequence: TGTGCCAGCAGTGAGACAGGGGTTCTCTACGAGCAGTACTTC. Residues: CASSETGVLYEQYF.

The CDR3 loop is CASSPRTLAGTYEQYF. CDR3 nucleotides: TGTGCCAGCAGTCCCCGGACCCTAGCGGGTACCTACGAGCAGTACTTC. The chain carries TRBV6-2 or TRBV6-3 and TRBJ2-7; 8 bases are shared with TRBD2. The CDR3 runs to 16 residues. Germline V CDR1 and CDR2: MNHEY, SVGEGT. Trimming removed 5 bases from V and 2 bases from J; junction bases left unmatched: 11.